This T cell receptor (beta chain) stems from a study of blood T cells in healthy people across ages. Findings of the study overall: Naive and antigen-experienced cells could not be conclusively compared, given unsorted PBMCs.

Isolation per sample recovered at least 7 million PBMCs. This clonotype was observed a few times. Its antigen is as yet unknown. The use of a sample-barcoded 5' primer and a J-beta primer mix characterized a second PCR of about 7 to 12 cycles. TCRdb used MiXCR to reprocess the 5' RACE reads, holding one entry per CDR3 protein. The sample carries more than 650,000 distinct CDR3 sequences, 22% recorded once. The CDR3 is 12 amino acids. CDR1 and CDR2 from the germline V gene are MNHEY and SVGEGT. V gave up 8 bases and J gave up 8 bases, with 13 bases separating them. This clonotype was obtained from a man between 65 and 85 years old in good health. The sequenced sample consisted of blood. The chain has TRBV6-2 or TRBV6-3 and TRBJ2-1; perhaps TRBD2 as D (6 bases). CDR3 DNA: TGTGCCAGCCGGGAGCGAAATCATGAGCAGTTCTTC. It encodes CASRERNHEQFF.